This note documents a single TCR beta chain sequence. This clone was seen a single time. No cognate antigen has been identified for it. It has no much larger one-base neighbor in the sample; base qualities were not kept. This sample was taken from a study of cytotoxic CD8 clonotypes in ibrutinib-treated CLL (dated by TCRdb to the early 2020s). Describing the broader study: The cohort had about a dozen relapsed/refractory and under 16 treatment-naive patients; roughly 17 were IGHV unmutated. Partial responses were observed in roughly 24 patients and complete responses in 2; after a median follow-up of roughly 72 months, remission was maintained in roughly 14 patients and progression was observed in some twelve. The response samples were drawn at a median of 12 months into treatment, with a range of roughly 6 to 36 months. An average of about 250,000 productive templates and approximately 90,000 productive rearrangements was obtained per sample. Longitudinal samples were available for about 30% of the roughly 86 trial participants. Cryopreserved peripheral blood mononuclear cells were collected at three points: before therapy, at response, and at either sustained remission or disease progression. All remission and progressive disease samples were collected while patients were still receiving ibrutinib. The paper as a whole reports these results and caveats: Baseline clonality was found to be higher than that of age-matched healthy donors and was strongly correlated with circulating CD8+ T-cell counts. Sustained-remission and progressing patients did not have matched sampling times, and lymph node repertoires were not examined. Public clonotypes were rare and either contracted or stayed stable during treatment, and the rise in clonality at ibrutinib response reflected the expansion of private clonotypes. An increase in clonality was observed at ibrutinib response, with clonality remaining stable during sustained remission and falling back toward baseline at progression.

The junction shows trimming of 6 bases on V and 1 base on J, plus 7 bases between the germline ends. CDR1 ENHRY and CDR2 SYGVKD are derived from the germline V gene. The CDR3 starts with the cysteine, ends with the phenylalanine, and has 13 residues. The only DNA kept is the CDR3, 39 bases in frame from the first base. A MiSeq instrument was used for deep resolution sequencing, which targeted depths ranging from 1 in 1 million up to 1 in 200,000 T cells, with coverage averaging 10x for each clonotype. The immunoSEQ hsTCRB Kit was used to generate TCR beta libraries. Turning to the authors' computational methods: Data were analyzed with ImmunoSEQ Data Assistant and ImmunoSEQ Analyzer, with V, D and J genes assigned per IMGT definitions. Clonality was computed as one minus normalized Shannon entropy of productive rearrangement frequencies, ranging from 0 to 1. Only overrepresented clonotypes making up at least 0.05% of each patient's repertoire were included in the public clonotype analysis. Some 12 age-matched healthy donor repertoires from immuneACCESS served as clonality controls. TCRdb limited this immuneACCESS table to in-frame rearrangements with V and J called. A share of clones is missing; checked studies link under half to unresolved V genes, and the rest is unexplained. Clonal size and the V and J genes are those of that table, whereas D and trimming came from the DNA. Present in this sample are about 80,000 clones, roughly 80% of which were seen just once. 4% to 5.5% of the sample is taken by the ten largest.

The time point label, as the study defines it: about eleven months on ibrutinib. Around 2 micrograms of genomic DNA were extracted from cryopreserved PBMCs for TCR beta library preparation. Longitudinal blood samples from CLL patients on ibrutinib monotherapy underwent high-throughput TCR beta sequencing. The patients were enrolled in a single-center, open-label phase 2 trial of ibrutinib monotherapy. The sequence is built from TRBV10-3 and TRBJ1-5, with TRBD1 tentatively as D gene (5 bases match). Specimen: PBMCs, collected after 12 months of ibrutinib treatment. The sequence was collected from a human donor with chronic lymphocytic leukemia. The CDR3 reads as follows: CAISRDSNQPQHF. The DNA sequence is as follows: TGTGCCATCAGCAGGGACAGCAATCAGCCCCAGCATTTT.